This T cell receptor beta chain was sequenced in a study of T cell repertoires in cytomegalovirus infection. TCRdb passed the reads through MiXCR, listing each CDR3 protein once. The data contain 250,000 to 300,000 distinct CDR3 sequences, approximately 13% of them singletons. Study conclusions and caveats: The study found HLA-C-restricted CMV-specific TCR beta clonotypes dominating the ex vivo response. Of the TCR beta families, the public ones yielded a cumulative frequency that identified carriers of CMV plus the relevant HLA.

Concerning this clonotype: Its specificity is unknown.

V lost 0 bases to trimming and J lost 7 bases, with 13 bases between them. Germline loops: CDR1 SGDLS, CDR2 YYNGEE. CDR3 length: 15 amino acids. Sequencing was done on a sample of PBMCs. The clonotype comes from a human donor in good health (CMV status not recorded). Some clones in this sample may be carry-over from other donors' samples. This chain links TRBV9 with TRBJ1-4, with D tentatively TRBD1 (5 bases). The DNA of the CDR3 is TGTGCCAGCAGCGTAGGCGACAGCCGGGGTGAAAAACTGTTTTTT. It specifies CASSVGDSRGEKLFF.